These 22 T cell receptor beta chains originate from one sample sequenced in a study of Ad26.COV2.S vaccination and SARS-CoV-2 variants. Noted treatment: around 19 received Ad26.COV2.S at low or high dose, single or two shots; about 5 received placebo; per-sample allocation not given. Samples came from day 63 after the first vaccine or placebo injection. Using immunoSEQ multiplex PCR, the repertoire was profiled, and TCRdb retains in-frame clones only, with some absent. Of hundreds of thousands of clones detected, around 89% appear once; the ten largest clones hold over 1.3%. The sample here was peripheral blood, taken in a trial of Ad26.COV2.S vaccine versus placebo. The receptors were gathered from a person between 18 and 59 years old who received the Ad26.COV2.S COVID-19 vaccine or a placebo.

The V call is TRBV24-1, the J call TRBJ2-1; TRBD2 matches 10 bases. Germline V gives CDR1 KGHDR, CDR2 SFDVKD. V lost 3 bases to trimming and J lost 6 bases; unmatched junction nucleotides: 7. The CDR3 runs to 16 residues. CDR3 sequence (DNA): TGTGCCACCAGTGATCCTAGCGGGGGCTCCCTCAATGAGCAGTTCTTC. Its translation: CATSDPSGGSLNEQFF.

CDR3 nucleotides: TGCGCCAGCAGCTTGGTGGGGCGTAACCAAGAGACCCAGTACTTC. Translation gives CASSLVGRNQETQYF. The V call is TRBV5-1, the J call TRBJ2-5, with D perhaps matching TRBD1 (5 bases). This CDR3 has 15 residues. Germline assignment: CDR1 SGHRS and CDR2 YFSETQ. The V gene lost 0 bases and the J gene lost 0 bases, with 9 bases spanning the gap.

The chain is built from TRBV7-8 and TRBJ1-6; 8 positions agree with TRBD1. Germline lookup yields CDR1 SGHVS and CDR2 FQNEAQ. After removal of 3 bases from V and 10 bases from J, the junction contained 11 bases not matched to a gene. This CDR3 is built from 16 residues. Here the CDR3 reads CASSFTAQGGASPLHF. CDR3 DNA: TGTGCCAGCAGCTTTACCGCACAGGGGGGGGCCTCACCCCTCCACTTT.

This chain joins TRBV5-1 and TRBJ2-5, with D perhaps matching TRBD1 (6 bases). This CDR3 region has 14 residues. Per the germline V gene, CDR1 is SGHRS and CDR2 is YFSETQ. V was clipped by 0 bases and J by 2 bases, with 8 bases between them. CDR3 amino acids: CASSLAGQQETQYF. The CDR3 DNA is TGCGCCAGCAGCTTGGCTGGACAGCAAGAGACCCAGTACTTC.

The chain has TRBV15 and TRBJ2-1, with 12 positions matching TRBD2. The germline V gene has CDR1 LNHNV and CDR2 YYDKDF (reference sequence). The length of the CDR3 is 18 residues. V shed 0 bases and J 7 bases; nucleotides not matched to a gene: 10. CDR3: CATSRDLAGGSRWNEQFF. Here the CDR3 DNA reads TGTGCCACCAGCAGAGACCTAGCGGGGGGGTCCCGTTGGAATGAGCAGTTCTTC.

The sample holds one count of this clone. This chain connects TRBV7-9 to TRBJ1-2; 8 positions match TRBD1. The CDR3 sequence is 13 residues long. The V segment lost 5 bases and the J segment 8 bases; nucleotides outside the gene matches: 7. Germline lookup yields CDR1 SEHNR and CDR2 FQNEAQ (reference sequence). The CDR3 loop reads CASSPPYRGGYTF. The CDR3 nucleotides read TGTGCCAGCAGCCCTCCGTACAGGGGGGGCTACACCTTC.

V gene TRBV19 combines with J gene TRBJ1-5; D perhaps matches TRBD1 (6 bases). Germline CDR1 reads LNHDA; CDR2 reads SQIVND (reference sequence). Deletions cut 5 bases from V and 0 bases from J, with 11 bases between. The CDR3 consists of 15 residues. The CDR3 DNA reads as TGTGCCAGTAGTGACGGACAGATTAGCAATCAGCCCCAGCATTTT. It is translated as CASSDGQISNQPQHF.

This clone was detected once. The chain couples TRBV5-5 to TRBJ2-3; weak D call: TRBD1 (5 bases). V lost 6 bases and J lost 2, with 13 bases in between. Germline lookup yields CDR1 SGHKS and CDR2 YYEKEE (reference sequence). The CDR3 has 14 residues. DNA of the CDR3: TGTGCCAGCATCCGAGCAGGGCCCACAGATACGCAGTATTTT. Its translation: CASIRAGPTDTQYF. Together with reference TRBV5-5 and TRBJ2-3, the CDR3 gives the full variable domain: DAGVTQSPTHLIKTRGQQVTLRCSPISGHKSVSWYQQVLGQGPQFIFQYYEKEERGRGNFPDRFSARQFPNYSSELNVNALLLGDSALYLCASIRAGPTDTQYFGPGTRLTVL.

On this clone: This specimen includes other DNA sequences encoding the same CDR3. The chain recombines TRBV5-1 with TRBJ2-7; TRBD1 aligns across 10 bases. CDR1 and CDR2 (germline): SGHRS, YFSETQ. This CDR3 comprises 13 residues. The V and J ends lost 4 bases and 3 bases, in that order; junction bases with no gene match: 1. Written as DNA, the CDR3 is TGCGCCAGCAGCAGGGACAGGGGCTACGAGCAGTACTTC. Protein product: CASSRDRGYEQYF. The full variable domain, completed using reference TRBV5-1 and TRBJ2-7, is KAGVTQTPRYLIKTRGQQVTLSCSPISGHRSVSWYQQTPGQGLQFLFEYFSETQRNKGNFPGRFSGRQFSNSRSEMNVSTLELGDSALYLCASSRDRGYEQYFGPGTRLTVT.

The rearrangement joins TRBV4-3 to TRBJ2-7; 8 nucleotides agree with TRBD1. The V segment lost 0 bases and the J segment 6 bases; nucleotides outside the gene matches: 13. CDR1 is LGHNA and CDR2 is YSLEER in the germline V gene. CDR3 length equals 17 residues. The CDR3: CASSQDQDGQGASEQYF. In DNA, the CDR3 is TGCGCCAGCAGCCAAGATCAGGACGGCCAGGGGGCTTCCGAGCAGTACTTC.

This chain connects TRBV9 to TRBJ1-6; the D is unclear. The CDR3 extends over 14 amino acids. CDR1 and CDR2 (germline): SGDLS, YYNGEE. V was clipped by 3 bases and J by 9 bases, with 13 bases between them. The CDR3 sequence: CASSGGISGSPLHF. CDR3 nucleotide sequence: TGTGCCAGCAGCGGAGGGATTTCAGGTTCACCCCTCCACTTT.

V usage is TRBV6-1 and J usage is TRBJ1-2; D might be TRBD1 (5 bases). The germline V gene encodes CDR1 MNHNS and CDR2 SASEGT. Trimming took 1 base from V and 8 from J, leaving 17 bases between them. The CDR3 consists of 15 residues. The CDR3, as DNA: TGTGCCAGCAGTGAAGTGGGACGCGGGAGCTACGGCTACACCTTC. Its translation is CASSEVGRGSYGYTF.

This clone turned up a few times. The chain couples TRBV7-3 to TRBJ2-3; a weak D match, TRBD1 (6 bases). Germline V lookup: CDR1 SGHTA, CDR2 FQGTGA. V lost 8 bases and J 3 bases, leaving 12 bases between the germline ends. This CDR3 is 13 amino acids long. This chain's CDR3 is CASGVRGTDTQYF. The CDR3 region has the DNA TGTGCCAGCGGGGTCAGGGGTACAGATACGCAGTATTTT.

The sample holds a few counts of this clone. The J gene is TRBJ1-5, the V gene TRBV6-2 or TRBV6-3, with D maybe TRBD1 (5 bases). The CDR3 sequence is 13 residues long. V dropped 5 bases and J dropped 5 bases, with 10 bases sitting between them. Looked up from germline, CDR1 is MNHEY and CDR2 is SVGEGT. The CDR3 sequence is CASSPQGYQPQHF. The CDR3, as DNA: TGTGCCAGCAGTCCCCAGGGTTATCAGCCCCAGCATTTT.

The rearrangement joins TRBV4-3 to TRBJ1-4; D is undetermined. Germline V CDR1 and CDR2: LGHNA, YSLEER. There are 15 residues in the CDR3. V was shortened by 1 base and J by 3 bases, with 9 bases between the two germline ends. CDR3 nucleotides: TGCGCCAGCAGCCAAGGGCTCAGTCCTAATGAAAAACTGTTTTTT. Translation gives CASSQGLSPNEKLFF.

The V and J genes are TRBV10-3 and TRBJ2-7, with 7 bases fitting TRBD1. The CDR3 extends over 14 amino acids. CDR1 is ENHRY, CDR2 SYGVKD, per germline. V shed 7 bases and J 3 bases; nucleotides not matched to a gene: 9. The CDR3 DNA is TGTGCCATCATAACAGGGGATTTTTACTACGAGCAGTACTTC. Protein: CAIITGDFYYEQYF.

V gene TRBV11-2 combines with J gene TRBJ2-7; 9 bases fit TRBD1. Germline lookup yields CDR1 SGHAT and CDR2 FQNNGV. V shed 3 bases and J 3 bases; nucleotides not matched to a gene: 6. The CDR3 contains 15 residues. The CDR3 region is CASSFLGTGNYEQYF. The CDR3 DNA follows: TGTGCCAGCAGCTTCTTAGGGACAGGGAACTACGAGCAGTACTTC.

This chain joins TRBV3-1 (or the pseudogene TRBV3-2) and TRBJ1-2; no definite D call. Trimming cost V 1 base and J 8 bases, with 8 bases left between them. Germline-derived CDR1 and CDR2 are LGHDT and YNNKEL (reference sequence). The CDR3 has 12 amino acids. CDR3 nucleotides: TGTGCCAGCAGCCAAGCCCAGGAGGGCTACACCTTC. The encoded protein is CASSQAQEGYTF.

This clone has just one count. CDR3 sequence reads: CASSHDRGRLNTEAFF. Written as DNA, the CDR3 is TGTGCCAGCAGCCATGACAGGGGGCGATTGAACACTGAAGCTTTCTTT. V and J are TRBV5-8 and TRBJ1-1, with 10 positions matching TRBD1. Trimming cost V 4 bases and J 0 bases; bases outside gene matches: 6. The CDR3 contains 16 residues. Germline V gene lookup returns CDR1 SGHTS and CDR2 YDEGEE. The variable domain in full, with the rest retrieved from reference TRBV5-8 and TRBJ1-1, is EAGVTQSPTHLIKTRGQQATLRCSPISGHTSVYWYQQALGLGLQFLLWYDEGEERNRGNFPPRFSGRQFPNYSSELNVNALELEDSALYLCASSHDRGRLNTEAFFGQGTRLTVV.

V gene TRBV5-5 combines with J gene TRBJ1-1; TRBD1 is a possible D gene (5 bases). Trimming left V 0 bases short and J 1 base short, with 7 bases between. Looked up from germline, CDR1 is SGHKS and CDR2 is YYEKEE (reference sequence). The CDR3 is made up of 14 amino acids. The CDR3 nucleotides are TGTGCCAGCAGCTTGGTAGGACAGAACACTGAAGCTTTCTTT. It yields the protein CASSLVGQNTEAFF.

V gene TRBV11-1 combines with J gene TRBJ2-5, with D tentatively TRBD1 (6 bases). Trimming left V 5 bases short and J 1 base short, with 11 bases between. Germline CDR1 is SGHAT and CDR2 is FQDESV (reference sequence). CDR3 length: 14 residues. Here the CDR3 reads CASSRTVFQETQYF. DNA for the CDR3: TGTGCCAGCAGCCGGACAGTCTTCCAAGAGACCCAGTACTTC.

V gene TRBV12-3 or TRBV12-4 combines with J gene TRBJ2-1; D remains unclear. The CDR3 has 12 residues. The V gene lost 5 bases and the J gene lost 8 bases, with 10 bases spanning the gap. CDR3 bases: TGTGCCAGCAGTCCCCTCGGGTATGAGCAGTTCTTC. As protein: CASSPLGYEQFF.